The next 17 T cell receptor beta chains were all read from a single sample in a study of OX40 agonist ivuxolimab in advanced cancers. Clones were read by immunoSEQ multiplex PCR, and TCRdb kept only the in-frame ones, dropping some. This sample yields fewer than 60,000 clones, of which about nine tenths are seen a single time; roughly 13% belongs to the top ten. Here the sequenced sample was CD4+ or CD8+ T cells sorted from blood, taken in a trial of the OX40 agonist ivuxolimab. These receptors came from an adult with an advanced solid tumor such as melanoma, head and neck, liver or kidney cancer.

CDR3 sequence reads: CASSAPRTGDYEQYF. Written as DNA, the CDR3 is TGTGCCAGCAGTGCCCCTCGGACAGGGGACTACGAGCAGTACTTC. This sequence joins TRBV2 and TRBJ2-7; TRBD1 agrees at 9 bases. V trimming: 4 bases; J trimming: 3 bases; junction bases outside the gene matches: 7. The V gene's germline CDR1 is SNHLY and CDR2 FYNNEI. CDR3 size: 15 residues. The whole variable domain, filled in from reference TRBV2 and TRBJ2-7, reads EPEVTQTPSHQVTQMGQEVILRCVPISNHLYFYWYRQILGQKVEFLVSFYNNEISEKSEIFDDQFSVERPDGSNFTLKIRSTKLEDSAMYFCASSAPRTGDYEQYFGPGTRLTVT.

The chain has TRBV2 and TRBJ2-7; no firm D call. Looked up from germline, CDR1 is SNHLY and CDR2 is FYNNEI. This CDR3 has 12 residues. Trimming removed 8 bases from V and 0 bases from J, with 8 bases in between. The CDR3 is CASVESSYEQYF. The CDR3 DNA is TGTGCCAGCGTGGAGAGCTCCTACGAGCAGTACTTC.

The V gene is TRBV5-1, the J gene TRBJ1-2, with 9 bases that match TRBD1. V trimming: 0 bases; J trimming: 4 bases; junction bases outside the gene matches: 1. The CDR3 spans 14 residues. Germline V gene sequence: CDR1 SGHRS, CDR2 YFSETQ. The CDR3, as DNA: TGCGCCAGCAGCTTGGGGACAGGGGTCTATGGCTACACCTTC. Its translation is CASSLGTGVYGYTF.

This chain connects TRBV6-5 to TRBJ2-1; 7 bases align to TRBD1. Germline values: CDR1 MNHEY, CDR2 SVGAGI. V dropped 6 bases and J dropped 5; count of bases not matched to a gene: 10. This CDR3 has 15 amino acids. The CDR3 reads CASSLGTAIHNEQFF. DNA of the CDR3: TGTGCCAGCAGCCTCGGGACAGCCATCCACAATGAGCAGTTCTTC.

CDR3: CASSLDNEGNQYF. For the CDR3, the DNA is TGTGCCAGCAGCCTAGATAATGAGGGAAATCAGTACTTC. The chain is built from TRBV7-2 and TRBJ2-7; possibly TRBD2 for D (5 bases). The CDR3 sequence is 13 residues long. The ends were cut back, 5 bases at V and 10 bases at J, with 18 bases in the middle. Germline lookup yields CDR1 SGHTA and CDR2 FQGNSA.

The V gene is TRBV30, the J gene TRBJ2-5, with D perhaps TRBD1 (5 bases). The J call is in doubt because the DNA end fits TRBJ2-7 better. The CDR3 has 13 residues. Germline CDR1 and CDR2: GTSNPN and SVGIG (reference sequence). This CDR3 is CAWSGTTPYEQYF. The CDR3 DNA is TGTGCCTGGAGTGGGACAACACCCTACGAGCAGTACTTC.

V gene TRBV7-8 combines with J gene TRBJ1-1; tentative D call: TRBD1 (5 bases). This CDR3 is built from 15 residues. V was cut by 1 base and J by 5 bases, with 14 bases left in between. Germline V gives CDR1 SGHVS, CDR2 FQNEAQ. The CDR3 protein is CASSLVEQGGTEAFF. DNA for the CDR3: TGTGCCAGCAGCTTAGTAGAGCAGGGAGGAACTGAAGCTTTCTTT.

This CDR3 reads CASSARRDRGIPNYGYTF. Written as DNA, the CDR3 is TGTGCCAGCAGCGCGCGCCGGGACAGGGGAATACCTAACTATGGCTACACCTTC. This rearrangement joins TRBV5-5 to TRBJ1-2; 10 bases are shared with TRBD1. Looked up from germline, CDR1 is SGHKS and CDR2 is YYEKEE (reference sequence). The V and J ends lost 4 bases and 0 bases, in that order; junction bases with no gene match: 12. The CDR3 has 18 residues.

The chain employs TRBV6-1 and TRBJ1-2; D remains ambiguous. The CDR3 is 12 residues long. Germline V CDR1 and CDR2: MNHNS, SASEGT. V dropped 1 base and J dropped 6 bases, with 6 bases sitting between them. The CDR3 is CASSEGGHGYTF. The CDR3, as DNA: TGTGCCAGCAGTGAAGGTGGGCATGGCTACACCTTC.

V is TRBV6-5 and J is TRBJ1-1; the D gene is possibly TRBD1 (5 bases). Germline lookup yields CDR1 MNHEY and CDR2 SVGAGI. V was clipped by 5 bases and J by 3 bases, with 13 bases between them. CDR3 size: 14 residues. The CDR3, as DNA: TGTGCCAGCAGTGCAACCGGGACGCACACTGAAGCTTTCTTT. Its translation: CASSATGTHTEAFF.

This chain uses TRBV30 with TRBJ2-1; D is possibly TRBD1 (5 bases). The CDR3 sequence is 15 residues long. Trimming removed 5 bases at V and 6 bases at J, with 20 bases between. Looked up from germline, CDR1 is GTSNPN and CDR2 is SVGIG (reference sequence). This CDR3 reads CAWQPFMEGVNEQFF. The DNA for the CDR3 is TGTGCCTGGCAACCCTTTATGGAAGGGGTCAATGAGCAGTTCTTC. Complete variable domain (other parts from reference TRBV30 and TRBJ2-1): SQTIHQWPATLVQPVGSPLSLECTVEGTSNPNLYWYRQAAGRGLQLLFYSVGIGQISSEVPQNLSASRPQDRQFILSSKKLLLSDSGFYLCAWQPFMEGVNEQFFGPGTRLTVL.

The V and J genes are TRBV5-6 and TRBJ2-2, with 9 bases matching TRBD2. Trimming removed 0 bases from V and 6 bases from J; junction bases left unmatched: 3. The germline CDR1 and CDR2 sequences are SGHDT and YYEEEE. The CDR3 totals 15 residues. The DNA for the CDR3 is TGTGCCAGCAGCTTGGGGCTAGCGGGGCCCGGGGAGCTGTTTTTT. Translating gives CASSLGLAGPGELFF.

The genes are TRBV7-6 and TRBJ1-4, with TRBD1 matching 7 bases. J gave up 5 bases and V 0 bases, and 3 bases lay outside the gene matches. Per the germline V gene, CDR1 is SGHVS and CDR2 is FNYEAQ. CDR3 length: 15 amino acids. CDR3 nucleotide sequence: TGTGCCAGCAGCTTAGCCCAGGGGGGGAATGAAAAACTGTTTTTT. The encoded protein is CASSLAQGGNEKLFF.

The V and J genes are TRBV4-1 and TRBJ1-4; 7 positions match TRBD1. The CDR3 contains 16 residues. The J segment lost 4 bases and the V segment lost 4 bases, leaving 9 bases of the junction unmatched. Per germline, CDR1 MGHRA and CDR2 YSYEKL. The CDR3 region has the DNA TGCGCCAGCAGCCCATTAAGGGGGCAGGGTAATGAAAAACTGTTTTTT. It is translated as CASSPLRGQGNEKLFF.

The V call is TRBV19, the J call TRBJ1-2, with TRBD1 as a possible D gene (5 bases). The germline V and J ends were trimmed by 6 bases and 4 bases, with 15 bases remaining between them. There are 14 residues in the CDR3. Germline CDR1 and CDR2: LNHDA and SQIVND (reference sequence). In DNA form, the CDR3 reads TGTGCCAGTAGCCCTTCATCGGGGGGCTATGGCTACACCTTC. Amino acid sequence: CASSPSSGGYGYTF.

The chain has TRBV5-1 and TRBJ2-3; D perhaps matches TRBD2 (6 bases). V lost 0 bases and J 4 bases, leaving 15 bases between the germline ends. Germline CDR1 is SGHRS and CDR2 is YFSETQ. The CDR3 has 16 amino acids. CDR3 loop: CASSLEGRSVADTQYF. Written as DNA, the CDR3 is TGCGCCAGCAGCTTGGAAGGGAGGAGTGTCGCAGATACGCAGTATTTT.

The chain couples TRBV4-1 to TRBJ2-2; 7 bases map to TRBD2. Trimming cost V 3 bases and J 7 bases; bases outside gene matches: 11. This CDR3 has 16 amino acids. Germline V gene data show CDR1 as MGHRA and CDR2 as YSYEKL. For the CDR3, the DNA is TGCGCCAGCAGCCATGGCGGGGTTTCGGGAGGCGGGGAGCTGTTTTTT. This translates into CASSHGGVSGGGELFF.